Listed below are T cell receptor beta chains from one sample, sequenced in a study of Ad26.COV2.S vaccination and SARS-CoV-2 variants. Method: immunoSEQ multiplex PCR; TCRdb's copy keeps in-frame clones and lacks some. The data contain about 350,000 clones, approximately 84% of them singletons. Sequenced here: peripheral blood, sampled in a trial of Ad26.COV2.S vaccine versus placebo. Every receptor here comes from a person aged 18 to 65 who received the Ad26.COV2.S COVID-19 vaccine or a placebo. The CDR3 runs from the conserved cysteine through the conserved F or W. The D gene is left open where the match is weak. Clone sizes are given selectively: once, few, many, or a class where the clone is expanded.

d_gene	j_gene	abundance	v_gene	CDR3nt	CDR3aa
.	TRBJ2-2	once	TRBV3-1/TRBV3-2	TGTGCCAGCAGCCAAGATAGGTGGGGGGACGGTCGAGAAGCCGGGGAGCTGTTTTTT	CASSQDRWGDGREAGELFF
TRBD1	TRBJ2-1	.	TRBV10-2	TGCGCCAGCAGGGGGGACAGGGGGCAAGATTACAATGAGCAGTTCTTC	CASRGDRGQDYNEQFF
.	TRBJ1-3	.	TRBV7-9	TGTGCCAGCAGCTTACAAAAGTCAGGAGGAAACACCATATATTTT	CASSLQKSGGNTIYF
.	TRBJ2-3	.	TRBV24-1	TGTGCCACCAGTGATTTGAAGGGACACTCATACACAGATACGCAGTATTTT	CATSDLKGHSYTDTQYF
.	TRBJ2-3	.	TRBV28	TGTGCCAGCACCAAGTTCGAAATCACAGATACGCAGTATTTT	CASTKFEITDTQYF
.	TRBJ2-4	once	TRBV5-4	TGTGCCAGCAGCCAGGGGGGCGGGGAATACATTCAGTACTTC	CASSQGGGEYIQYF
TRBD2	TRBJ2-2	.	TRBV3-1/TRBV3-2	TGTGCCAGCAGCCAAGATCTCGGAGTAGCGGGCCGGACCGGGGAGCTGTTTTTT	CASSQDLGVAGRTGELFF
.	TRBJ2-1	once	TRBV30	TGTGCCCGAAGGACGGGGGCTTCCTACAATGAGCAGTTCTTC	CARRTGASYNEQFF
TRBD1	TRBJ2-7	.	TRBV5-1	TGCGCCAGCAGCTTGGGACAGGGACCCTCCTACGAGCAGTACTTC	CASSLGQGPSYEQYF
TRBD2	TRBJ2-3	.	TRBV11-2	TGTGCCAGCAGCTATAGCGGGGGGGCGTCAGATACGCAGTATTTT	CASSYSGGASDTQYF
TRBD2	TRBJ2-3	.	TRBV5-1	TGCGCCAGCAGCTCCGGACTAGCGGGATCCGATACGCAGTATTTT	CASSSGLAGSDTQYF
TRBD1	TRBJ2-7	.	TRBV6-5	TGTGCCAGCAACCGGGACAGCTCCTACGAGCAGTACTTC	CASNRDSSYEQYF
TRBD1	TRBJ1-5	.	TRBV6-5	TGTGCCAGCATGCGGGACAGGCTTAGCAATCAGCCCCAGCATTTT	CASMRDRLSNQPQHF
TRBD1	TRBJ2-3	.	TRBV24-1	TGTGCCACCAGTGATTTGATCCAGGGGGCAGATACGCAGTATTTT	CATSDLIQGADTQYF
.	TRBJ1-4	few	TRBV19	TGTGCCAGTAGTATCACCTCTACAGGAGGTGTTGAAAAACTGTTTTTT	CASSITSTGGVEKLFF
.	TRBJ1-5	few	TRBV6-5	TGTGCCAGCCACGCAGGTTACAATCAGCCCCAGCATTTT	CASHAGYNQPQHF
TRBD1	TRBJ2-5	.	TRBV3-1/TRBV3-2	TGTGCCAGCAGACTGGGGACAGGGAAGGAGACCCAGTACTTC	CASRLGTGKETQYF